This TCR beta chain was recorded in a study of blood T cell repertoires in COVID-19. Study at large: The analysed material was cDNA or gDNA that came from T cells, B-cell-depleted T cells, or PBMCs.

V was pared by 2 bases and J by 5 bases, with 2 bases of the junction left unmatched. Germline assignment: CDR1 SGHTA and CDR2 FQGTGA. The CDR3 sequence is 14 residues long. The authors' processing: Reference gene primers were amplified, and this amplification served to estimate nucleated cell counts. Sequencing used immunoSEQ multiplex PCR; TCRdb keeps in-frame clones, though not all of them. V, J and clone size are taken as reported in that table, and D and trimming were inferred from the DNA itself. The repertoire consists of some 250,000 clones, with around four fifths occurring once and the leading ten covering 9.5% to 15%.

Sample: peripheral blood. The chain couples TRBV7-3 to TRBJ2-7, with TRBD1 matching over 11 bases. This sequence was found in a woman in her sixties with active or convalescent COVID-19. Written as DNA, the CDR3 is TGTGCCAGCAGCTTATGGGGACAGGGGGACGAGCAGTACTTC. This encodes CASSLWGQGDEQYF.